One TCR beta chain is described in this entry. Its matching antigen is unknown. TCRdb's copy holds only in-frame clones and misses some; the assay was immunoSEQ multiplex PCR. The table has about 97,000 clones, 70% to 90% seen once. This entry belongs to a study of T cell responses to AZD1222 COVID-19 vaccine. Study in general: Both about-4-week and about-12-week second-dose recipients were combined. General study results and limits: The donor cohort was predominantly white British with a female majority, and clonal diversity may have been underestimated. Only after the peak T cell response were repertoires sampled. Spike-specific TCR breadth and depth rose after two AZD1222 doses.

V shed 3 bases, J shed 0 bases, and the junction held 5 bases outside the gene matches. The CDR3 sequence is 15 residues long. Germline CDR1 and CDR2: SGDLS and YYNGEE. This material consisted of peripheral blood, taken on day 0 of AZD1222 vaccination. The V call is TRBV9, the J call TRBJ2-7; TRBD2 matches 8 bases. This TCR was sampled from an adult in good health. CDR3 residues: CASSATSGYSYEQYF. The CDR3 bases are TGTGCCAGCAGCGCAACTAGCGGATACTCCTACGAGCAGTACTTC. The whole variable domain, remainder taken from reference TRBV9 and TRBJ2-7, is DSGVTQTPKHLITATGQRVTLRCSPRSGDLSVYWYQQSLDQGLQFLIQYYNGEERAKGNILERFSAQQFPDLHSELNLSSLELGDSALYFCASSATSGYSYEQYFGPGTRLTVT.